This T cell receptor beta chain was observed in a study of T cells in Graves' hyperthyroidism and ophthalmopathy. Researchers took RNA transcripts and amplified the TCR beta CDR3 regions from them. HTBI primers were used for first-round RT-PCR of the TCR CDR3. Each CDR3 protein is one row after TCRdb ran MiXCR on the multiplex PCR reads. Of roughly 510,000 distinct CDR3 sequences in the sample, approximately 49% were seen once. This CDR3 contains 17 residues. The germline gives CDR1 SEHNR, CDR2 FQNEAQ (reference sequence). The clonotype was recovered from an adult woman with Graves' disease, either hyperthyroidism or ophthalmopathy (not recorded which). Sequences were obtained from peripheral blood or thyroid tissue (not recorded which). The chain uses TRBV7-9 and TRBJ1-1; perhaps TRBD1 as D (6 bases). In DNA form, the CDR3 reads TGTGCTAGTGGGGGGGCTCTGGTCAGGGGATTTTGGACTGAAGCTTTCTTT. It translates to CASGGALVRGFWTEAFF.